This TCR beta chain was captured by sequencing in a study of T cell responses to AZD1222 COVID-19 vaccine. Study outcomes and limitations: Variant regions that are unmutated are reportedly the target of nearly half of spike-specific TCRs. In all cases, repertoires were sampled only after the peak T cell response. Spike-spanning, vaccine-associated CD4 TCRs were dominant at 160-218 and 743-854.

Sequenced by immunoSEQ multiplex PCR; TCRdb stores in-frame clones only, minus some. The table records 90,000 to 100,000 clones, less than 85% of them present only once. V lost 6 bases and J lost 0; bases outside the gene matches: 3. Germline V gives CDR1 MDHEN, CDR2 SYDVKM. The CDR3 is 14 residues long. A note on this clone: Its specificity is not known.

This chain joins TRBV28 and TRBJ1-1; TRBD1 aligns across 8 bases. The sequencing used peripheral blood, collected 28 days after the second AZD1222 dose. The TCR was taken from an adult who received the AZD1222 COVID-19 vaccine. In DNA form, the CDR3 reads TGTGCCAGCAGGCGGGACAGGTTGAACACTGAAGCTTTCTTT. This sequence encodes CASRRDRLNTEAFF. Using reference TRBV28 and TRBJ1-1 for the parts outside the CDR3, the full variable domain is DVKVTQSSRYLVKRTGEKVFLECVQDMDHENMFWYRQDPGLGLRLIYFSYDVKMKEKGDIPEGYSVSREKKERFSLILESASTNQTSMYLCASRRDRLNTEAFFGQGTRLTVV.